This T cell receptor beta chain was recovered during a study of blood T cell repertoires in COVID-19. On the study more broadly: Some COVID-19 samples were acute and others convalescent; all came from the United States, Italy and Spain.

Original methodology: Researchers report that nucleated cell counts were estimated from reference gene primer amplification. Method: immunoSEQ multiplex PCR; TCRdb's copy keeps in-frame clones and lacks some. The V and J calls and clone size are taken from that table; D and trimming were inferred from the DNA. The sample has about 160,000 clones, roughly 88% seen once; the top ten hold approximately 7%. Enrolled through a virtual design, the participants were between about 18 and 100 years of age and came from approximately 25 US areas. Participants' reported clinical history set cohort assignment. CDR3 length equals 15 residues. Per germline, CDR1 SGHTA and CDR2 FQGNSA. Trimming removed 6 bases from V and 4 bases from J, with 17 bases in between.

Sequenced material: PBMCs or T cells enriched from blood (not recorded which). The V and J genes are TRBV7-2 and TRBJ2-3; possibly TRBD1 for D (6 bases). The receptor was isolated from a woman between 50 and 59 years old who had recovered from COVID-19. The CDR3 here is CASSAQGNRPDTQYF. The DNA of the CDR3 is TGTGCCAGCAGTGCACAGGGCAACCGGCCAGATACGCAGTATTTT.